The rows below give T cell receptor beta chains drawn from one sample of a study of CD8+CD57+ T cells in acquired aplastic anemia. TCRdb used MiXCR to reprocess the reads, holding one entry per CDR3 protein. The sample consists of under 200,000 distinct CDR3 sequences, roughly 48% of them appearing once. Sequencing used sorted CD4+, CD8+, or CD8+CD57+ T cells (not recorded which) from PBMCs. The origin of the receptors is a human donor with aplastic anemia. Both conserved end residues are part of each CDR3. A D gene is named only where the DNA matches it firmly. Clone size is shown for a subset of rows, as once, few, many or a class of expanded clone.

d_call | clone_size | j_call | v_call | cdr3_aa | cdr3_nt
TRBD1 | . | TRBJ1-4 | TRBV11-1 | CASSPTGGREKLFF | TGTGCCAGCAGTCCGACAGGGGGCAGGGAAAAACTGTTTTTT
TRBD2 | few | TRBJ2-2 | TRBV5-1 | CASDTGTSGRASTGELFF | TGCGCCAGCGACACCGGGACTAGCGGGAGGGCCTCTACCGGGGAGCTGTTTTTT
. | . | TRBJ1-4 | TRBV10-3 | CAISESGGAGEKLFF | TGTGCCATCAGTGAGTCTGGGGGGGCTGGGGAAAAACTGTTTTTT
. | . | TRBJ1-1 | TRBV29-1 | CSVAVGRDTEAFF | TGCAGCGTTGCGGTGGGGCGTGACACTGAAGCTTTCTTT
TRBD1 | . | TRBJ1-1 | TRBV2 | CASRTGGPTEAFF | TGTGCCAGCAGGACAGGGGGCCCCACTGAAGCTTTCTTT
. | many | TRBJ2-5 | TRBV27 | CASSSQGLGTQYF | TGTGCCAGCAGTTCTCAGGGCCTTGGGACCCAGTACTTC
. | . | TRBJ2-5 | TRBV15 | CATRSEEETQYF | TGTGCCACCAGGAGCGAGGAAGAGACCCAGTACTTC
. | many | TRBJ2-3 | TRBV7-3 | CASSSTGSTDTQYF | TGTGCCAGCAGCTCCACAGGGTCCACAGATACGCAGTATTTT
TRBD1 | . | TRBJ2-5 | TRBV7-3 | CASSSQGVLQETQYF | TGTGCCAGCAGCTCACAGGGGGTCCTCCAAGAGACCCAGTACTTC
TRBD1 | . | TRBJ2-2 | TRBV10-1 | CASSQTGQLPGELFF | TGCGCCAGCAGTCAGACAGGGCAGTTACCCGGGGAGCTGTTTTTT
TRBD1 | once | TRBJ2-5 | TRBV29-1 | CSALDRGQTQYF | TGCAGCGCCCTGGACAGGGGTCAGACCCAGTACTTC
TRBD1 | . | TRBJ1-2 | TRBV11-2 | CASSRVKQGANYGYTF | TGTGCCAGCAGTCGAGTAAAACAGGGGGCTAACTATGGCTACACCTTC
. | many | TRBJ1-1 | TRBV20-1 | CSAPRQMNTEAFF | TGCAGTGCCCCAAGACAGATGAACACTGAAGCTTTCTTT
. | . | TRBJ1-2 | TRBV20-1 | CSATGLGARGYTF | TGCAGTGCTACGGGACTGGGGGCGCGGGGCTACACCTTC
. | once | TRBJ2-7 | TRBV19 | CASSMVEGSPEQYF | TGTGCCAGTAGTATGGTTGAGGGTTCGCCGGAGCAGTACTTC
. | few | TRBJ1-2 | TRBV30 | CAWSIASRGVGYGYTF | TGTGCCTGGAGTATCGCCTCCCGAGGGGTGGGGTATGGCTACACCTTC
. | many | TRBJ1-5 | TRBV6-5 | CASSYPDRIQPQHF | TGTGCCAGCAGTTACCCCGACAGGATTCAGCCCCAGCATTTT
. | many | TRBJ1-1 | TRBV19 | CASSFNALNTEAFF | TGTGCCAGTAGTTTCAACGCATTGAACACTGAAGCTTTCTTT
TRBD1 | . | TRBJ2-7 | TRBV2 | CASSNNRGYEQYF | TGTGCCAGCAGCAACAACAGGGGCTACGAGCAGTACTTC
. | . | TRBJ2-1 | TRBV9 | CASSVEDSSYNEQFF | TGTGCCAGCAGCGTAGAGGACAGCTCCTACAATGAGCAGTTCTTC
. | few | TRBJ1-5 | TRBV20-1 | CSANPGASNQPQHF | TGCAGTGCTAACCCAGGGGCAAGCAATCAGCCCCAGCATTTT
. | few | TRBJ2-3 | TRBV6-1 | CASSPLSEDTQYF | TGTGCCAGCAGCCCCCTATCCGAAGATACGCAGTATTTT
. | . | TRBJ2-3 | TRBV19 | CASSEFVTQYF | TGTGCCAGTAGTGAGTTTGTTACGCAGTATTTT
. | . | TRBJ2-6 | TRBV14 | CASSQGASGANVLTF | TGTGCCAGCAGCCAAGGGGCTAGCGGGGCCAACGTCCTGACTTTC
TRBD1 | many | TRBJ2-7 | TRBV6-2/TRBV6-3 | CASSYLSRDRDEQYF | TGTGCCAGCAGTTACCTGTCCCGGGACAGGGACGAGCAGTACTTC
. | . | TRBJ2-7 | TRBV2 | CASRPGRGLSYEQYF | TGTGCCAGCAGACCCGGGAGGGGGCTATCCTACGAGCAGTACTTC
. | . | TRBJ2-1 | TRBV24-1 | CATSPGPEANEQFF | TGTGCCACCAGTCCCGGTCCGGAGGCCAATGAGCAGTTCTTC
. | many | TRBJ2-3 | TRBV4-3 | CASSQAPSGLTQYF | TGCGCCAGCAGCCAAGCCCCGTCCGGCCTTACGCAGTATTTT
. | . | TRBJ2-3 | TRBV7-3 | CASSHGEVDTQYF | TGTGCCAGCAGTCACGGCGAGGTGGATACGCAGTATTTT
. | . | TRBJ2-7 | TRBV10-3 | CAIRGQSRLPYEQYF | TGTGCCATCAGAGGACAGTCGAGGTTACCCTACGAGCAGTACTTC
. | . | TRBJ2-7 | TRBV11-3 | CASSASGGADEQYF | TGTGCCAGCAGCGCCTCGGGCGGGGCCGACGAGCAGTACTTC
TRBD2 | many | TRBJ2-2 | TRBV5-1 | CASSLDGRDTGELFF | TGCGCCAGCAGCTTGGACGGGAGGGACACCGGGGAGCTGTTTTTT
. | many | TRBJ1-2 | TRBV7-3 | CASSPAREDGYTF | TGTGCCAGCAGCCCCGCCAGGGAGGATGGCTACACCTTC
. | . | TRBJ2-5 | TRBV20-1 | CSANPLARETQYF | TGCAGTGCTAACCCACTAGCTAGGGAGACCCAGTACTTC
. | . | TRBJ1-3 | TRBV2 | CARMDSLPGNTIYF | TGTGCCAGGATGGACAGCCTCCCTGGAAACACCATATATTTT
. | . | TRBJ1-4 | TRBV18 | CASSNRGEKLFF | TGTGCCAGCTCTAACCGTGGCGAAAAACTGTTTTTT
TRBD1 | many | TRBJ2-5 | TRBV10-3 | CAISESRDRGFLATQYF | TGTGCCATCAGTGAGTCGCGCGACAGGGGGTTCCTGGCGACCCAGTACTTC
. | . | TRBJ2-5 | TRBV20-1 | CSARGQETQYF | TGCAGTGCTAGAGGCCAAGAGACCCAGTACTTC
. | . | TRBJ1-2 | TRBV24-1 | CATSDPGGGYTF | TGTGCCACCAGTGATCCCGGCGGTGGCTACACCTTC
. | . | TRBJ1-5 | TRBV7-2 | CASSLTNNQPQHF | TGTGCCAGCAGCTTAACCAACAATCAGCCCCAGCATTTT
. | . | TRBJ2-3 | TRBV7-2 | CASSLMGPSTDTQYF | TGTGCCAGCAGCTTAATGGGCCCGAGCACAGATACGCAGTATTTT
. | . | TRBJ1-6 | TRBV25-1 | CASSEYRGSYNSPLHF | TGTGCCAGCAGTGAATATCGGGGCTCCTATAATTCACCCCTCCACTTT
TRBD2 | few | TRBJ2-7 | TRBV10-2 | CASTRDGGGEQYF | TGCGCCAGCACCAGAGACGGGGGAGGGGAGCAGTACTTC